This TCR beta chain emerged from a study of cytomegalovirus exposure and HLA in healthy donors. Study-wide points: Apart from CMV serostatus, no immune exposure information was available. CMV antigen specificity of a few CMV-associated chains was confirmed in vitro. TCR beta sequences numbering around 15,000 were associated with HLA alleles at 0.05 false discovery rate in a later analysis.

Remarks on this clone: The antigen is not known.

The PCR made use of 60 Vbeta and 13 Jbeta primers. Libraries were prepared by immunoSEQ multiplex PCR; TCRdb keeps only in-frame clonotypes and omits some of them. The sample gives under 250,000 clones, 70% to 90% of which show up once; roughly 7.4% is in the top ten. This clonotype was obtained from an older woman in good health and CMV-seropositive. Sequences were obtained from PBMCs.

CDR3 sequence reads: CASSVAQEDTQYF. Here the CDR3 DNA reads TGTGCCAGCAGCGTAGCTCAGGAAGATACGCAGTATTTT. The V and J genes are TRBV9 and TRBJ2-3; D not resolved. CDR3 length equals 13 residues. With 0 bases removed from V and 5 bases from J, the gap between germline ends came to 7 bases. The germline gives CDR1 SGDLS, CDR2 YYNGEE.